The clone carrying this T cell receptor (beta chain) showed up just a few times. The antigen is undetermined. TCRdb analysed the reads with MiXCR anew, one entry per CDR3 protein. Of 700,000 to 900,000 distinct CDR3 sequences detected, about 27% appear once; the ten largest clones hold around 12%. The sample is drawn from a study of T cell repertoires in cytomegalovirus infection. Across the study: The authors used CMV epitopes that were HLA-C-restricted (recently identified) and HLA-B-restricted (well studied). A matching HLA type, together with CMV infection, was signaled by public TCR beta signatures. Study results and limitations: Using cumulative public TCR beta family frequency, the authors identified those who carried CMV together with the relevant HLA. In two of eight donors, the top clonotype was HLA-C-restricted CMV-specific.

This TCR was sampled from a human donor in good health (CMV status not recorded). Some clones in this sample may be carry-over from other donors' samples. This sample comprised cultured CD8+ T cells from PBMCs, obtained from culture after CMV antigen stimulation.

CDR3 protein: CASSNWEPGRAFYTDTQYF. CDR3 coding DNA: TGTGCCAGCAGCAATTGGGAGCCGGGCAGGGCATTTTACACAGATACGCAGTATTTT. The gene calls are TRBV11-2 and TRBJ2-3; the D gene could be TRBD1 or TRBD2 (5 bases each). V lost 5 bases, J lost 2 bases, and 26 bases lay in between. Germline CDR1 is SGHAT and CDR2 is FQNNGV. The CDR3 is made up of 19 amino acids. Using reference TRBV11-2 and TRBJ2-3 for the parts outside the CDR3, the full variable domain is EAGVAQSPRYKIIEKRQSVAFWCNPISGHATLYWYQQILGQGPKLLIQFQNNGVVDDSQLPKDRFSAERLKGVDSTLKIQPAKLEDSAVYLCASSNWEPGRAFYTDTQYFGPGTRLTVL.